This T cell receptor beta chain was sequenced during a study of T cells after posttransplantation cyclophosphamide. Study findings and constraints: After PTCy, TRB diversity resembled that of CNI/methotrexate controls. Later post-transplant blood repertoires were often dominated by donor CD8+ memory clones. Tissue-infiltrating T cells from skin or gut overlapped little with blood T cells.

A marrow graft followed busulfan-fludarabine conditioning, with cyclophosphamide on days +3 and +4. There are 14 residues in the CDR3. CDR1 and CDR2 (germline): MGHRA, YSYEKL. Trimming shortened V by 0 bases and J by 0 bases, and 5 bases separated the two germline ends. The method was immunoSEQ multiplex PCR; TCRdb's version includes in-frame clones alone and lacks a portion of them. The table lists roughly 6,800 clones, just over 90% of them singletons, with about 13% in the top ten. Concerning this clone itself: Its antigen is currently unknown.

The rearrangement links TRBV4-1 to TRBJ1-2; no clear D. This TCR was recovered from a female patient aged 50 to 65 who received an allogeneic stem cell transplant from a related donor, was CMV-positive, and had no GVHD. Some T cells may be graft donor cells. Sequenced material: PBMCs, taken 1404 days after allogeneic stem cell transplant with posttransplant cyclophosphamide. CDR3 DNA sequence: TGCGCCAGCAGCCAAGATCGGGCTAACTATGGCTACACCTTC. Encoded protein: CASSQDRANYGYTF.